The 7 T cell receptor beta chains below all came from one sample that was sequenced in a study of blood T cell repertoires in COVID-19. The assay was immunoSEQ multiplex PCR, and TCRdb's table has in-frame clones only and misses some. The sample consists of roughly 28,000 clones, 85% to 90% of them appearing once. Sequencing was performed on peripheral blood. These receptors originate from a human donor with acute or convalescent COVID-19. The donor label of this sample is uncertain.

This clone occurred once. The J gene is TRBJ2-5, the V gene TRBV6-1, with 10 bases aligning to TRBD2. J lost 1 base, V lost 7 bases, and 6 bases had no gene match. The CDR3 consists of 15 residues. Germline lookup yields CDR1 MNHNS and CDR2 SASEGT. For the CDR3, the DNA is TGTGCCAGCAACCCTAGCGGGAGATCCCAAGAGACCCAGTACTTC. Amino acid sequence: CASNPSGRSQETQYF.

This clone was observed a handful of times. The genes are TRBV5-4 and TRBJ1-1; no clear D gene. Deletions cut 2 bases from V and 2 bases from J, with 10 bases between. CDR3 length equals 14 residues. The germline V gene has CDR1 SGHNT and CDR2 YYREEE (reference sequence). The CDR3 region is CASSFETANTEAFF. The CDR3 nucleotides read TGTGCCAGCAGCTTCGAAACAGCCAACACTGAAGCTTTCTTT.

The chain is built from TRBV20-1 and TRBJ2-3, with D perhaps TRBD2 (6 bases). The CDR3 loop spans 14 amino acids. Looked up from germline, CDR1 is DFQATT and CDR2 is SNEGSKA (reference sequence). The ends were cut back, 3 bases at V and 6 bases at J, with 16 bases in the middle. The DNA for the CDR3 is TGCAGTGCTAGTCCCCCGGGGGTCCTTGATACGCAGTATTTT. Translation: CSASPPGVLDTQYF.

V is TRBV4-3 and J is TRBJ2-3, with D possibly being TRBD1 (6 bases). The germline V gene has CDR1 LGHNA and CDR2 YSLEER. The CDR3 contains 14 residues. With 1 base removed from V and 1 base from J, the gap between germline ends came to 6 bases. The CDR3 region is CASSQAGGTDTQYF. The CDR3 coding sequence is TGCGCCAGCAGCCAAGCAGGGGGCACAGATACGCAGTATTTT.

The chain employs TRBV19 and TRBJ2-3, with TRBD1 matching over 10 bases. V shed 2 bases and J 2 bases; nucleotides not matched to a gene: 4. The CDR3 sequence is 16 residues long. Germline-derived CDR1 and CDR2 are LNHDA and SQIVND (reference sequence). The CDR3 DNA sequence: TGTGCCAGTAGTATAAGGGGACAGGGGTACACAGATACGCAGTATTTT. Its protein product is CASSIRGQGYTDTQYF. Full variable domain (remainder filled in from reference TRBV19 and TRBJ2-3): DGGITQSPKYLFRKEGQNVTLSCEQNLNHDAMYWYRQDPGQGLRLIYYSQIVNDFQKGDIAEGYSVSREKKESFPLTVTSAQKNPTAFYLCASSIRGQGYTDTQYFGPGTRLTVL.

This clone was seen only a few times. The CDR3 here is CASGHGEPQHF. For the CDR3, the DNA is TGTGCCAGCGGTCACGGTGAGCCCCAGCATTTT. The chain joins TRBV6-4 to TRBJ1-5; D is uncertain. Between the trimmed V and J ends, which lost 8 bases and 8 bases, there was a span of 10 bases. CDR1 is MRHNA and CDR2 is SNTAGT in the germline V gene. This CDR3 region has 11 residues.

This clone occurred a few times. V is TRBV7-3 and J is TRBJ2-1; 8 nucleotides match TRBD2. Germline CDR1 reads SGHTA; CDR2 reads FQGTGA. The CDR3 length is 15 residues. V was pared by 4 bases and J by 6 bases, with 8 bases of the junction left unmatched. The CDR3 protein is CASSSFGGGRNEQFF. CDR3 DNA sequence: TGTGCCAGCAGCTCGTTCGGCGGGGGGCGCAATGAGCAGTTCTTC. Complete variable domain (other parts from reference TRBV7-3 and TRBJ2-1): GAGVSQTPSNKVTEKGKYVELRCDPISGHTALYWYRQSLGQGPEFLIYFQGTGAADDSGLPNDRFFAVRPEGSVSTLKIQRTERGDSAVYLCASSSFGGGRNEQFFGPGTRLTVL.